A single sample is the source of the 10 T cell receptor beta chains below, sequenced in a study of Graves' ophthalmopathy and Graves' hyperthyroidism. The TCR beta CDR3 regions underwent amplification from RNA transcripts. HTBI-primed RT-PCR formed the first round, and a multiplex PCR formed the second. TCRdb reprocessed the multiplex PCR reads via MiXCR and lists one record per CDR3 protein. The sample includes 1 million to 1.3 million distinct CDR3 sequences, approximately 35% seen only once; the top ten take 11%. The source material was peripheral blood or thyroid tissue (not recorded which). All receptors come from an adult man with Graves' hyperthyroidism.

The chain is built from TRBV5-8 and TRBJ1-2; D unclear. The germline V gene encodes CDR1 SGHTS and CDR2 YDEGEE. The length of the CDR3 is 13 residues. V was trimmed by 3 bases and J by 3 bases, leaving 9 bases between them. The CDR3 is CASSSGSDYGYTF. The DNA of the CDR3 is TGTGCCAGCAGCTCGGGGTCGGACTATGGCTACACCTTC.

As concerns this clonotype: A much larger clonotype is one base distant, so this may be a read error. V and J are TRBV10-3 and TRBJ2-5, with 9 bases lining up with TRBD1. The V gene end was trimmed by 6 bases and the J gene end by 5 bases; junction bases not matched to a gene: 4. Germline lookup yields CDR1 ENHRY and CDR2 SYGVKD. The CDR3 is 13 residues long. The chain's CDR3 is CAIRGTGRETQYF. Written as DNA, the CDR3 is TGTGCCATCAGGGGGACAGGGCGGGAGACCCAGTACTTC.

This clonotype came up a few times. The rearrangement joins TRBV25-1 to TRBJ1-5; D is unresolved. V was shortened by 7 bases and J by 2 bases, with 21 bases between the two germline ends. From germline, CDR1 is MGHDK and CDR2 SYGVNS. The CDR3 extends over 17 amino acids. CDR3 in DNA: TGTGCCAGCACTCGAGCCCGGACGATGGCGGGCAATCAGCCCCAGCATTTT. Residues: CASTRARTMAGNQPQHF.

In regard to this clonotype: It may be a read error: a sequence one base away is much more abundant. CDR3 coding DNA: TGTGCCGGTAGTATCATAGGGGGGGGATATCAGCCCCAGCATTTT. Protein product: CAGSIIGGGYQPQHF. The gene calls are TRBV19 and TRBJ1-5; TRBD1 might be the D (6 bases). The CDR3 extends over 15 amino acids. Looked up from germline, CDR1 is LNHDA and CDR2 is SQIVND (reference sequence).

This clonotype showed up many times. The V gene is TRBV12-3 or TRBV12-4, the J gene TRBJ1-5; 9 positions agree with TRBD1. V dropped 4 bases and J dropped 6; count of bases not matched to a gene: 4. The CDR3 extends over 14 amino acids. CDR3 DNA sequence: TGTGCCAGCAGTTGGGACAGGGTTAGTCAGCCCCAGCATTTT. Protein product: CASSWDRVSQPQHF.

The V gene is TRBV7-6, the J gene TRBJ2-1, with 8 positions matching TRBD2. This CDR3 comprises 13 residues. Looked up from germline, CDR1 is SGHVS and CDR2 is FNYEAQ. The J segment lost 6 bases and the V segment lost 4 bases, leaving 2 bases of the junction unmatched. The CDR3 spells CASSSRGGNEQFF. The CDR3 DNA reads TGTGCCAGCAGCTCCCGGGGGGGCAATGAGCAGTTCTTC. Combining the CDR3 with reference TRBV7-6 and TRBJ2-1 gives the whole variable domain GAGVSQSPRYKVTKRGQDVALRCDPISGHVSLYWYRQALGQGPEFLTYFNYEAQQDKSGLPNDRFSAERPEGSISTLTIQRTEQRDSAMYRCASSSRGGNEQFFGPGTRLTVL.

This sequence joins TRBV20-1 and TRBJ1-1; the D gene is possibly TRBD1 (5 bases). Per germline, CDR1 DFQATT and CDR2 SNEGSKA (reference sequence). Trimming pared 1 base from V and 3 bases from J, leaving 15 bases between. This CDR3 is 15 amino acids long. DNA of the CDR3: TGCAGTGCTAGAGGGGGGGGTCGTCGGGACACTGAAGCTTTCTTT. Translation gives CSARGGGRRDTEAFF.

This clonotype showed up many times. The genes are TRBV19 and TRBJ2-2, with D possibly TRBD2 on 6 matching bases. The germline V and J ends were trimmed by 5 bases and 5 bases, with 15 bases remaining between them. This CDR3 is built from 15 residues. Per the germline V gene, CDR1 is LNHDA and CDR2 is SQIVND (reference sequence). CDR3 protein: CASSGMGGRTGELFF. CDR3 DNA sequence: TGTGCCAGTAGTGGAATGGGAGGTCGGACCGGGGAGCTGTTTTTT. The whole variable domain, remainder taken from reference TRBV19 and TRBJ2-2, is DGGITQSPKYLFRKEGQNVTLSCEQNLNHDAMYWYRQDPGQGLRLIYYSQIVNDFQKGDIAEGYSVSREKKESFPLTVTSAQKNPTAFYLCASSGMGGRTGELFFGEGSRLTVL.

About this clonotype itself: One junction end disagrees with the germline gene, perhaps due to a read error. The V call is TRBV7-3, the J call TRBJ2-2; D possibly corresponds to TRBD2 (6 bases). Germline V lookup: CDR1 SGHTA, CDR2 FQGTGA. The length of the CDR3 is 15 residues. In nucleotides, the CDR3 is TGTGCCAGCAGCTTAGTGACGGGAGACACCGGGGGGCTGTTTTTT. It encodes CASSLVTGDTGGLFF.

The chain has TRBV19 and TRBJ1-5; D not resolved. CDR3 length: 14 residues. The V end lost 3 bases, the J end lost 4 bases, and 10 bases lay between the germline ends. Germline V CDR1 and CDR2: LNHDA, SQIVND (reference sequence). The CDR3 here is CASSMGGINQPQHF. The CDR3 DNA reads as TGTGCCAGTAGTATGGGAGGGATTAATCAGCCCCAGCATTTT. Complete variable domain (other parts from reference TRBV19 and TRBJ1-5): DGGITQSPKYLFRKEGQNVTLSCEQNLNHDAMYWYRQDPGQGLRLIYYSQIVNDFQKGDIAEGYSVSREKKESFPLTVTSAQKNPTAFYLCASSMGGINQPQHFGDGTRLSIL.